This T cell receptor (beta chain) comes out of a study of blood T cell repertoires in COVID-19. Study in general: PBMCs, B-cell-depleted T cells, or T cells were the source of the cDNA or gDNA that made up the material.

CDR3 length: 16 residues. The germline V gene encodes CDR1 SGHDT and CDR2 YYEEEE. With V trimmed by 4 bases and J by 4 bases, 11 bases remained unmatched. Sequencing was performed with immunoSEQ multiplex PCR; in TCRdb, only in-frame clones are kept and a portion is missing. The sample lists 35,000 to 45,000 clones, 80% to 90% occurring once. The chain links TRBV5-6 to TRBJ2-7; 10 bases map to TRBD2. Source material: peripheral blood. The sequence came from a man in his forties with active COVID-19. The CDR3 DNA reads TGTGCCAGCAGCCACCTAAGCGGGAGGGGGGCTTACGAGCAGTACTTC. Amino acids: CASSHLSGRGAYEQYF.